This T cell receptor beta chain was profiled in a study of early T cells in non-severe SARS-CoV-2 infection. Whole-study context: Sequencing input comprised bulk RNA from unsorted whole blood; chain pairing was not available.

Study-level results: A preference for anti-spike CD8 responses marked VDJdb matching, which missed private and CD4 specificities.

V lost 7 bases, J lost 4 bases, and 7 bases lay in between. CDR1 and CDR2 from the germline V gene are SQVTM and ANQGSEA. The CDR3 covers 10 residues. The protocol attached unique molecular identifiers to individual cDNA molecules. TCRdb itself ran the 5' RACE reads through MiXCR, one entry per CDR3 protein. This table has tens of thousands of distinct CDR3 sequences, around 12% appearing once. Regarding this clonotype: The antigen remains unidentified.

Sequenced material: whole blood, taken at baseline. V and J are TRBV29-1 and TRBJ1-1; possible D gene TRBD1, 6 bases. This TCR was sampled from an adult who was a healthcare worker with PCR-confirmed SARS-CoV-2 infection or an uninfected control (not recorded which). CDR3: CSATGTEAFF. Written as DNA, the CDR3 is TGCAGCGCGACAGGCACTGAAGCTTTCTTT.